What follows are 30 T cell receptor beta chains derived from one specimen sequenced in a study of blood T cells in healthy people across ages. Alongside a J-beta primer mix, a sample-barcoded 5' primer served in a second PCR lasting about 7 to 11 cycles. MiXCR, run by TCRdb on the 5' RACE reads, gives a single entry per CDR3 protein. The sample lists roughly 800,000 distinct CDR3 sequences; approximately 25% were seen once. The same sample was also used in a study of T cells of mothers and their children.

Specimen: blood. All receptors derive from a boy aged 5-17 years in good health.

The V call is TRBV27, the J call TRBJ2-7, with 12 bases identical to TRBD1. V lost 2 bases to trimming and J lost 6 bases; unmatched junction nucleotides: 8. The CDR3 extends over 16 amino acids. Germline CDR1 is MNHEY and CDR2 is SMNVEV (reference sequence). CDR3 residues: CASSLLRPGQGAEQYF. CDR3 nucleotides: TGTGCCAGCAGTTTACTCCGTCCGGGACAGGGGGCCGAGCAGTACTTC.

This chain links TRBV2 with TRBJ2-3, with TRBD2 matching 9 bases. Trimming took 4 bases from V and 4 from J; bases not matched to a gene: 6. Germline V CDR1 and CDR2: SNHLY, FYNNEI. The CDR3 spans 15 residues. CDR3 protein: CASSVRGGGADTQYF. For the CDR3, the DNA is TGTGCCAGCAGTGTGCGGGGGGGCGGCGCAGATACGCAGTATTTT.

This chain uses TRBV7-3 with TRBJ2-1; TRBD2 agrees at 8 bases. The J call could be wrong; TRBJ2-7 is a better fit for the DNA end. The germline CDR1 and CDR2 sequences are SGHTA and FQGTGA. CDR3 size: 16 residues. For the CDR3, the DNA is TGTGCCAGCAGCTTAACGAATCTAGCGGGTTCCTACGAGCAGTACTTC. Protein: CASSLTNLAGSYEQYF.

CDR3 sequence (DNA): TGTGCCAGCACCACCGGGACTAGCGGGGGAGGAGATACGCAGTATTTT. This codes for CASTTGTSGGGDTQYF. This rearrangement joins TRBV6-2 or TRBV6-3 to TRBJ2-3; TRBD2 aligns across 14 bases. Germline assignment: CDR1 MNHEY and CDR2 SVGEGT. V lost 7 bases to trimming and J lost 5 bases; unmatched junction nucleotides: 8. The CDR3 extends over 16 amino acids.

This clonotype was counted a few times. This chain connects TRBV14 to TRBJ2-3, with 8 bases that match TRBD1. With 6 bases clipped from V and 3 bases from J, the junction kept 5 bases outside the gene matches. In germline, CDR1 is SGHDN, CDR2 FVKESK. There are 14 residues in the CDR3. CDR3 DNA sequence: TGTGCCAGCAGACCTACAGGGGGAACAGATACGCAGTATTTT. This translates into CASRPTGGTDTQYF.

V is TRBV20-1 and J is TRBJ2-1, with D unclear. Trimming pared 3 bases from V and 5 bases from J, leaving 11 bases between. CDR3 size: 13 residues. Germline V lookup: CDR1 DFQATT, CDR2 SNEGSKA (reference sequence). As DNA, the CDR3 is TGCAGTGCTAGCACGGACGCGGACAATGAGCAGTTCTTC. Translated, it gives CSASTDADNEQFF.

This clonotype has more than one count but fewer than ten. The chain recombines TRBV7-6 with TRBJ1-2; D gene uncertain. The CDR3 covers 15 residues. Germline CDR1 reads SGHVS; CDR2 reads FNYEAQ. Trimming cost V 1 base and J 1 base, with 10 bases left between them. The CDR3 spells CASSLGYEDNYGYTF. CDR3 nucleotides: TGTGCCAGCAGCTTAGGGTACGAGGATAACTATGGCTACACCTTC.

This clonotype was seen a handful of times. The V gene is TRBV7-2, the J gene TRBJ2-3, with 8 bases lining up with TRBD2. Per the germline V gene, CDR1 is SGHTA and CDR2 is FQGNSA. V was clipped by 3 bases and J by 7 bases; unmatched bases: 15. The CDR3 sequence is 17 residues long. The CDR3: CASSFRVAGLGVNTQYF. CDR3 nucleotides: TGTGCCAGCAGCTTTCGGGTAGCGGGGCTCGGGGTTAATACGCAGTATTTT. Looking up the rest from reference TRBV7-2 and TRBJ2-3 gives the full variable domain: GAGVSQSPSNKVTEKGKDVELRCDPISGHTALYWYRQSLGQGLEFLIYFQGNSAPDKSGLPSDRFSAERTGGSVSTLTIQRTQQEDSAVYLCASSFRVAGLGVNTQYFGPGTRLTVL.

This clonotype has just one count. J is TRBJ1-2 and V is TRBV7-8, with D tentatively TRBD1 (5 bases). The length of the CDR3 is 16 residues. V shed 1 base and J shed 0 bases, with 12 bases lying between them. In germline, CDR1 is SGHVS, CDR2 FQNEAQ. The CDR3 nucleotides are TGTGCCAGCAGCTTAGTAACGGCAGGGACTAACTATGGCTACACCTTC. Translating it yields CASSLVTAGTNYGYTF.

This clonotype was seen only once. The chain employs TRBV4-3 and TRBJ2-1; the D gene is possibly TRBD2 (5 bases). The V end was cut by 0 bases, the J end by 7 bases, with 13 bases between. CDR3 length: 15 residues. CDR1 and CDR2 (germline): LGHNA, YSLEER. This CDR3 reads CASSQERVFDNEQFF. The CDR3, as DNA: TGCGCCAGCAGCCAAGAGAGGGTATTCGATAATGAGCAGTTCTTC.

This clonotype has a count of ten or more. The chain carries TRBV28 and TRBJ2-5, with 7 positions matching TRBD1. Germline V CDR1 and CDR2: MDHEN, SYDVKM. The CDR3 runs to 15 residues. V shed 2 bases, J shed 1 base, and the junction held 4 bases outside the gene matches. CDR3 DNA sequence: TGTGCCAGCAGTTTACATCGGGACAGCCAAGAGACCCAGTACTTC. Translation: CASSLHRDSQETQYF.

This clonotype was found many times. V usage is TRBV20-1 and J usage is TRBJ2-3, with 11 bases lining up with TRBD2. The CDR3 length is 14 residues. CDR1 and CDR2 (germline): DFQATT, SNEGSKA (reference sequence). DNA of the CDR3: TGCAGCGTTAGCGGGAGGGGGATCACAGATACGCAGTATTTT. Translation: CSVSGRGITDTQYF.

J is TRBJ1-3 and V is TRBV29-1; D remains unclear. The CDR3 runs to 13 residues. V dropped 0 bases and J dropped 4 bases, with 7 bases sitting between them. CDR1 and CDR2 (germline): SQVTM, ANQGSEA. The CDR3 DNA reads TGCAGCGTTGAAGATCCACTCGGAAACACCATATATTTT. Translation gives CSVEDPLGNTIYF.

The chain recombines TRBV6-2 or TRBV6-3 with TRBJ1-5; D is possibly TRBD1 (5 bases). The CDR3 spans 12 residues. Germline V gene lookup returns CDR1 MNHEY and CDR2 SVGEGT. Trimming shortened V by 7 bases and J by 5 bases, and 9 bases separated the two germline ends. CDR3 protein: CASKQDDQPQHF. CDR3 in DNA: TGTGCCAGCAAACAGGACGATCAGCCCCAGCATTTT.

The chain joins TRBV7-8 to TRBJ2-5; 11 positions match TRBD2. The CDR3 runs to 16 residues. V was clipped by 1 base and J by 2 bases; unmatched bases: 3. CDR1 and CDR2 from the germline V gene are SGHVS and FQNEAQ. This CDR3 is CASSLETSGKQETQYF. As DNA, the CDR3 is TGTGCCAGCAGCTTAGAGACTAGCGGGAAGCAAGAGACCCAGTACTTC.

This clonotype was found a few times. The gene calls are TRBV5-1 and TRBJ2-7, with 11 positions matching TRBD2. V trimming: 3 bases; J trimming: 6 bases; junction bases outside the gene matches: 8. The germline CDR1 and CDR2 sequences are SGHRS and YFSETQ. This CDR3 is 15 amino acids long. The chain's CDR3 is CASSSLAGGPFEQYF. The DNA for the CDR3 is TGCGCCAGCAGCTCCTTAGCGGGGGGGCCTTTCGAGCAGTACTTC.

The chain has TRBV28 and TRBJ2-5; 11 bases fit TRBD2. J gave up 0 bases and V 4 bases, and 7 bases lay outside the gene matches. Germline V gives CDR1 MDHEN, CDR2 SYDVKM. This CDR3 region has 17 residues. CDR3 sequence reads: CASSSGLAAPYQETQYF. The CDR3 DNA follows: TGTGCCAGCAGTTCGGGACTAGCGGCCCCGTACCAAGAGACCCAGTACTTC. Full variable domain (outside the CDR3, taken from reference TRBV28 and TRBJ2-5): DVKVTQSSRYLVKRTGEKVFLECVQDMDHENMFWYRQDPGLGLRLIYFSYDVKMKEKGDIPEGYSVSREKKERFSLILESASTNQTSMYLCASSSGLAAPYQETQYFGPGTRLLVL.

The chain carries TRBV5-6 and TRBJ1-2, with D maybe TRBD1 (5 bases). The CDR3 consists of 15 residues. Trimming removed 4 bases from V and 0 bases from J, with 13 bases in between. The V gene's germline CDR1 is SGHDT and CDR2 YYEEEE. CDR3 in amino acids: CASSTMRGANYGYTF. Here the CDR3 DNA reads TGTGCCAGCAGCACCATGAGAGGGGCTAACTATGGCTACACCTTC.

The chain links TRBV3-1 to TRBJ1-2; tentative D call: TRBD1 (6 bases). Germline CDR1 is LGHDT and CDR2 is YNNKEL (reference sequence). With 0 bases removed from V and 5 bases from J, the gap between germline ends came to 16 bases. This CDR3 contains 16 residues. CDR3 DNA: TGTGCCAGCAGCCAAGAGGCTCCGGGGGCGGGGTATGGCTACACCTTC. This codes for CASSQEAPGAGYGYTF.

This clonotype came up a few times. V gene TRBV24-1 combines with J gene TRBJ2-2; 8 bases align to TRBD2. This CDR3 contains 16 residues. Germline values: CDR1 KGHDR, CDR2 SFDVKD. With 1 base clipped from V and 6 bases from J, the junction kept 6 bases outside the gene matches. Written as DNA, the CDR3 is TGTGCCACCAGTGATTTCCCGACTAGCGAGCCCGGGGAGCTGTTTTTT. Translated, it gives CATSDFPTSEPGELFF.

The chain has TRBV20-1 and TRBJ2-1; 7 bases map to TRBD2. CDR3 length: 17 residues. The V segment lost 6 bases and the J segment 3 bases; nucleotides outside the gene matches: 17. Looked up from germline, CDR1 is DFQATT and CDR2 is SNEGSKA (reference sequence). Here the CDR3 reads CSASNGGIWDYYNEQFF. The DNA of the CDR3 is TGCAGTGCCAGCAATGGCGGGATCTGGGACTACTACAATGAGCAGTTCTTC.

The V call is TRBV7-2, the J call TRBJ2-5, with D perhaps being TRBD1 or TRBD2 (5 bases each). This CDR3 has 15 amino acids. V was cut by 5 bases and J by 7 bases, with 20 bases left in between. CDR1 and CDR2 (germline): SGHTA, FQGNSA. The CDR3: CASSLRTGTPRTQYF. The DNA of the CDR3 is TGTGCCAGCAGCCTCCGGACTGGGACCCCAAGGACCCAGTACTTC.

This clonotype was observed a handful of times. The chain couples TRBV5-1 to TRBJ2-7; 11 nucleotides align to TRBD2. Germline CDR1 is SGHRS and CDR2 is YFSETQ. The length of the CDR3 is 14 residues. Trimming cost V 4 bases and J 5 bases; bases outside gene matches: 5. The CDR3: CASSTTSGRNEQYF. In DNA form, the CDR3 reads TGCGCCAGCAGCACTACTAGCGGGAGAAACGAGCAGTACTTC.

This clonotype occurred a few times. The chain recombines TRBV5-6 with TRBJ1-1; D is uncertain. The CDR3 has 13 residues. Trimming pared 0 bases from V and 10 bases from J, leaving 13 bases between. Germline values: CDR1 SGHDT, CDR2 YYEEEE. CDR3 region: CASSLERAILAFF. Written as DNA, the CDR3 is TGTGCCAGCAGCTTGGAGAGGGCAATTCTAGCTTTCTTT.

This clonotype was found a few times. DNA for the CDR3: TGTGCCAGCAGTTACTTGCTCGACATCAATAGCAATCAGCCCCAGCATTTT. Translating it yields CASSYLLDINSNQPQHF. The chain is built from TRBV6-5 and TRBJ1-5; D ambiguous. This CDR3 spans 17 amino acids. Germline V CDR1 and CDR2: MNHEY, SVGAGI. V lost 1 base, J lost 0 bases, and 13 bases lay in between.

The gene calls are TRBV6-5 and TRBJ1-6; the D is unclear. This CDR3 comprises 15 residues. The germline CDR1 and CDR2 sequences are MNHEY and SVGAGI. Trimming took off 0 bases at V and 4 bases at J, with 7 bases between the two ends. CDR3 DNA sequence: TGTGCCAGCAGTTACTCGATCTCTTATAATTCACCCCTCCACTTT. This sequence encodes CASSYSISYNSPLHF.

This clonotype was detected only a few times. The chain uses TRBV13 and TRBJ2-1; 9 bases line up with TRBD2. CDR1 is PRHDT, CDR2 FYEKMQ, per germline (reference sequence). This CDR3 spans 14 amino acids. The J segment lost 5 bases and the V segment lost 5 bases, leaving 4 bases of the junction unmatched. The CDR3 here is CASSQRLADNEQFF. The CDR3 DNA is TGTGCCAGCAGCCAAAGACTAGCGGACAATGAGCAGTTCTTC.

This clonotype came up a few times. The J gene is TRBJ2-3, the V gene TRBV18; D is uncertain. The CDR3 totals 16 residues. With 0 bases removed from V and 4 bases from J, the gap between germline ends came to 14 bases. Germline V gene sequence: CDR1 KGHSH, CDR2 LQKENI. CDR3: CASSPPNPYSADTQYF. Here the CDR3 DNA reads TGTGCCAGCTCACCACCGAATCCATACAGCGCAGATACGCAGTATTTT.

The chain carries TRBV29-1 and TRBJ2-7, with 10 bases lining up with TRBD2. The CDR3 extends over 15 amino acids. Germline-derived CDR1 and CDR2 are SQVTM and ANQGSEA. Trimming took 2 bases from V and 4 from J; bases not matched to a gene: 8. CDR3 loop: CSVERRLAGEYEQYF. The CDR3 nucleotides are TGCAGCGTTGAAAGACGTCTAGCGGGAGAATACGAGCAGTACTTC.

This clonotype was picked up a small number of times. The chain couples TRBV27 to TRBJ1-2; D may be TRBD1 (5 bases). The germline V gene encodes CDR1 MNHEY and CDR2 SMNVEV (reference sequence). This CDR3 contains 14 residues. Deletions cut 5 bases from V and 4 bases from J, with 14 bases between. This CDR3 is CASSNRQTPYGYTF. In DNA, the CDR3 is TGTGCCAGCAGTAACCGACAGACGCCCTATGGCTACACCTTC.